The entry that follows covers one T cell receptor (beta chain) sequence. Assay: immunoSEQ multiplex PCR; the TCRdb copy retains only in-frame clones and omits some. There are 530,000 or so clones in the sample; about three quarters occur only once, and around 12% lies in the top ten. These data belong to a study of shared clonotypes between healthy human individuals. The sample taken for sequencing was PBMCs. This clonotype was obtained from a woman between 35 and 50 years old in good health. Some clones in this sample may be carry-over from other donors' samples.

The CDR3 sequence: CAWTHKDFSVSYNEQFF. In nucleotides, the CDR3 is TGTGCCTGGACCCATAAGGACTTTTCTGTTTCTTACAATGAGCAGTTCTTC. The chain joins TRBV30 to TRBJ2-1; D is perhaps TRBD2 (5 bases). The germline gives CDR1 GTSNPN, CDR2 SVGIG (reference sequence). This CDR3 contains 17 residues. V shed 4 bases and J shed 4 bases, with 23 bases lying between them.